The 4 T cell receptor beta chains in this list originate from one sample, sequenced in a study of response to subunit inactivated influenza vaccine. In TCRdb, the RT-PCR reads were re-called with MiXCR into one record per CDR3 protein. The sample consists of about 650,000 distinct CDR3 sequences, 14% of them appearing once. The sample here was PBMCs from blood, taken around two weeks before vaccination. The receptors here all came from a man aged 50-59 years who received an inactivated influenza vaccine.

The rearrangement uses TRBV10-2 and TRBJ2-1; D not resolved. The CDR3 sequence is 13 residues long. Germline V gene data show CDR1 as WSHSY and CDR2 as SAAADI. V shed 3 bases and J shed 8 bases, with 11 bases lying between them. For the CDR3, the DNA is TGCGCCAGCAGTGAAGTTTTGAGATATGAGCAGTTCTTC. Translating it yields CASSEVLRYEQFF.

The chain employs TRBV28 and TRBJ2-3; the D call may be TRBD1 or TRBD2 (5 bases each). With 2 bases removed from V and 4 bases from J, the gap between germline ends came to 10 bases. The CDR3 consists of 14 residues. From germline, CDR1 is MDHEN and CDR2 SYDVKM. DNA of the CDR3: TGTGCCAGCAGTTTAATCGGGGCCCCAGATACGCAGTATTTT. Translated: CASSLIGAPDTQYF. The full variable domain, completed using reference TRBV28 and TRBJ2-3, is DVKVTQSSRYLVKRTGEKVFLECVQDMDHENMFWYRQDPGLGLRLIYFSYDVKMKEKGDIPEGYSVSREKKERFSLILESASTNQTSMYLCASSLIGAPDTQYFGPGTRLTVL.

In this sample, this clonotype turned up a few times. In DNA form, the CDR3 reads TGCAGTGCCTCTGGTTCTGTGCGCACAGATACGCAGTATTTT. As protein: CSASGSVRTDTQYF. This rearrangement joins TRBV20-1 to TRBJ2-3; D not certain. CDR1 DFQATT and CDR2 SNEGSKA come from the germline V gene (reference sequence). The CDR3 is 14 residues long. V was cut by 6 bases and J by 1 base, with 14 bases left in between.

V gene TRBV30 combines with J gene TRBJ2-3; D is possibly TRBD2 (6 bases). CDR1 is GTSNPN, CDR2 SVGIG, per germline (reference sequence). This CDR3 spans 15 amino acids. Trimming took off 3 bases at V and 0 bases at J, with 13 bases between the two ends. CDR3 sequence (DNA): TGTGCCTGGAGCCCCCTGGGGGGTAGCACAGATACGCAGTATTTT. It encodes CAWSPLGGSTDTQYF.